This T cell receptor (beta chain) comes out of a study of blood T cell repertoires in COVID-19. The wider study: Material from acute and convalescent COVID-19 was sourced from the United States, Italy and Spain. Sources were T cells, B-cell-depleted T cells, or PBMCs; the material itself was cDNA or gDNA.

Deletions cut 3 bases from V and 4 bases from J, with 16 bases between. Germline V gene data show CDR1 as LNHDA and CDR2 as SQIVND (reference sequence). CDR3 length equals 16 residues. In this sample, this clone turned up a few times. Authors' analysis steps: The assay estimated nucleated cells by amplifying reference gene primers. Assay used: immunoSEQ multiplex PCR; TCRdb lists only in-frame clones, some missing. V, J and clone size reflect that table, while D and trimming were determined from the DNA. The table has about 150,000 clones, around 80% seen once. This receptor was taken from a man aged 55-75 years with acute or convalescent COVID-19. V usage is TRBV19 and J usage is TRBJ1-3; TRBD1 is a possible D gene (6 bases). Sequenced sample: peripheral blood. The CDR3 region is CASSIISGDTGNTIYF. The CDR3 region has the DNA TGTGCCAGTAGTATCATCTCAGGGGATACCGGAAACACCATATATTTT.